The 30 T cell receptor beta chains given below trace back to one sample, sequenced in a study of graft-versus-host responses after intestinal transplantation. Assay used: immunoSEQ multiplex PCR; TCRdb lists only in-frame clones, some missing. The table lists fewer than 80,000 clones, 90% of them singletons. Their specific antigens are unknown. Specimen: unstimulated CD8+ T cells sorted from spleen or lymph node cells, collected before transplant. Receptors were obtained from a human donor who was the organ donor for an intestinal transplant.

The chain couples TRBV30 to TRBJ1-4; 9 nucleotides line up with TRBD1. After removal of 7 bases from V and 5 bases from J, the junction contained 11 bases not matched to a gene. The CDR3 spans 15 residues. Germline-derived CDR1 and CDR2 are GTSNPN and SVGIG (reference sequence). The CDR3: CAYFSGTGRNEKLFF. The DNA for the CDR3 is TGTGCCTATTTCTCAGGGACAGGGAGGAATGAAAAACTGTTTTTT.

V and J are TRBV6-1 and TRBJ2-5, with 10 bases that match TRBD2. V lost 3 bases and J lost 5; bases outside the gene matches: 6. This CDR3 is built from 15 residues. From germline, CDR1 is MNHNS and CDR2 SASEGT. The CDR3 nucleotides read TGTGCCAGCAGTGAGCTAGCGGGAGAATCGGAGACCCAGTACTTC. Translation: CASSELAGESETQYF.

J is TRBJ2-6 and V is TRBV10-3; 10 bases line up with TRBD1. The CDR3 is 18 residues long. Trimming removed 6 bases from V and 4 bases from J; junction bases left unmatched: 12. Germline CDR1 ENHRY, CDR2 SYGVKD. CDR3 DNA sequence: TGTGCCATCAGGCAAAGGCTGGACAGGGGGTCCGGGGCCAACGTCCTGACTTTC. Translating gives CAIRQRLDRGSGANVLTF.

CDR3: CASSYSRENYNEQFF. The CDR3, as DNA: TGTGCCAGCAGTTACTCGCGGGAGAACTACAATGAGCAGTTCTTC. The J gene is TRBJ2-1, the V gene TRBV6-5; 7 bases match TRBD2. The germline V gene encodes CDR1 MNHEY and CDR2 SVGAGI. V lost 0 bases and J lost 3; bases outside the gene matches: 2. This CDR3 has 15 residues.

The J gene is TRBJ2-2, the V gene TRBV19, with D possibly matching TRBD2 (6 bases). CDR3 length equals 15 residues. V lost 8 bases and J lost 2, with 15 bases in between. Germline V gene sequence: CDR1 LNHDA, CDR2 SQIVND (reference sequence). The CDR3 here is CASGSGLTNTGELFF. The CDR3, as DNA: TGTGCCAGTGGTTCGGGACTCACTAACACCGGGGAGCTGTTTTTT.

This chain joins TRBV10-3 and TRBJ2-2; 9 bases are shared with TRBD2. V dropped 3 bases and J dropped 6; count of bases not matched to a gene: 5. Germline-derived CDR1 and CDR2 are ENHRY and SYGVKD. This CDR3 region has 15 residues. CDR3 nucleotides: TGTGCCATCAGTGACCCAGCGGGAGGACCCGGGGAGCTGTTTTTT. Translated: CAISDPAGGPGELFF.

The rearrangement uses TRBV5-6 and TRBJ2-7, with D possibly being TRBD1 (6 bases). V was trimmed by 4 bases and J by 3 bases, leaving 14 bases between them. The CDR3 length is 14 residues. Per germline, CDR1 SGHDT and CDR2 YYEEEE. As DNA, the CDR3 is TGTGCCAGCAGCCTGGGACATTCCGACTACGAGCAGTACTTC. Its translation is CASSLGHSDYEQYF.

V usage is TRBV6-5 and J usage is TRBJ2-3; TRBD2 aligns across 11 bases. The CDR3 contains 15 residues. Germline CDR1 reads MNHEY; CDR2 reads SVGAGI. V lost 8 bases and J lost 4; bases outside the gene matches: 8. The CDR3 DNA reads as TGTGCCAGCGCCCTTAGCGGGAGGGGGGCAGATACGCAGTATTTT. This translates into CASALSGRGADTQYF.

V gene TRBV9 combines with J gene TRBJ2-7; D is perhaps TRBD1 (5 bases). The CDR3 extends over 15 amino acids. Per germline, CDR1 SGDLS and CDR2 YYNGEE. V was trimmed by 0 bases and J by 2 bases, leaving 12 bases between them. DNA of the CDR3: TGTGCCAGCAGCGTAGGTACAGGTGAGACCTACGAGCAGTACTTC. It translates to CASSVGTGETYEQYF. The whole variable domain, filled in from reference TRBV9 and TRBJ2-7, reads DSGVTQTPKHLITATGQRVTLRCSPRSGDLSVYWYQQSLDQGLQFLIQYYNGEERAKGNILERFSAQQFPDLHSELNLSSLELGDSALYFCASSVGTGETYEQYFGPGTRLTVT.

This sequence joins TRBV7-2 and TRBJ1-2; 8 bases fit TRBD1. Germline-derived CDR1 and CDR2 are SGHTA and FQGNSA. Trimming took 4 bases from V and 5 from J; bases not matched to a gene: 6. The length of the CDR3 is 14 residues. The CDR3 sequence: CASSSQGAGYGYTF. For the CDR3, the DNA is TGTGCCAGCAGCTCCCAGGGGGCTGGGTATGGCTACACCTTC.

The chain links TRBV13 to TRBJ1-3; perhaps TRBD1 as D (5 bases). The CDR3 has 15 residues. V gave up 5 bases and J gave up 6 bases, with 17 bases separating them. The germline V gene has CDR1 PRHDT and CDR2 FYEKMQ (reference sequence). The CDR3 sequence: CASSLGRGGKNTIYF. CDR3 DNA: TGTGCCAGCAGCCTTGGCCGGGGGGGGAAAAACACCATATATTTT.

The CDR3 here is CAISESRWREGYNEQFF. CDR3 in DNA: TGTGCCATCAGTGAGTCTCGCTGGCGGGAGGGCTACAATGAGCAGTTCTTC. This chain links TRBV10-3 with TRBJ2-1; 9 bases agree with TRBD2. The CDR3 runs to 17 residues. The germline CDR1 and CDR2 sequences are ENHRY and SYGVKD. V shed 0 bases and J 3 bases; nucleotides not matched to a gene: 6.

The chain employs TRBV2 and TRBJ2-1; 14 positions match TRBD2. Germline loops: CDR1 SNHLY, CDR2 FYNNEI. The V segment lost 4 bases and the J segment 5 bases; nucleotides outside the gene matches: 7. This CDR3 has 17 residues. For the CDR3, the DNA is TGTGCCAGCAGTGGAATTCCGGGACTAGCGGGGGACAATGAGCAGTTCTTC. It encodes CASSGIPGLAGDNEQFF.

The chain is built from TRBV19 and TRBJ1-1; 9 bases are a match to TRBD1. Trimming removed 10 bases from V and 3 bases from J; junction bases left unmatched: 6. Per germline, CDR1 LNHDA and CDR2 SQIVND (reference sequence). There are 13 residues in the CDR3. In nucleotides, the CDR3 is TGTGCCACCACTCGGACAGGGGACACTGAAGCTTTCTTT. Protein: CATTRTGDTEAFF.

The V and J genes are TRBV28 and TRBJ2-7; 9 bases are shared with TRBD1. CDR3 size: 14 residues. Trimming at V came to 5 bases and at J to 9 bases, leaving 11 bases not matched to a gene. From germline, CDR1 is MDHEN and CDR2 SYDVKM. The CDR3 protein is CASSDPRDRVGQYF. As DNA, the CDR3 is TGTGCCAGCAGTGACCCCCGGGACAGGGTGGGGCAGTACTTC.

As regards this clone: Sequence at one end of the junction differs from germline and may be a read error. The rearrangement joins TRBV7-7 to TRBJ2-2; D perhaps matches TRBD1 (6 bases). CDR1 is SSHAT, CDR2 FNYEAQ, per germline (reference sequence). The length of the CDR3 is 15 residues. The CDR3 protein is CASSLETGNTGELFF. The CDR3 DNA reads TGTGCTAGCAGCTTGGAGACAGGAAACACCGGGGAGCTGTTTTTT.

The chain combines TRBV30 with TRBJ1-1; D unclear. Trimming removed 1 base at V and 3 bases at J, with 12 bases between. This CDR3 region has 14 residues. Germline V gene lookup returns CDR1 GTSNPN and CDR2 SVGIG (reference sequence). CDR3 in DNA: TGTGCCTGGAGTGCCGGACTTTTGGACACTGAAGCTTTCTTT. Its protein is CAWSAGLLDTEAFF.

This chain connects TRBV7-9 to TRBJ2-7; TRBD2 matches 11 bases. J was trimmed by 4 bases and V by 3 bases; bases with no gene match: 8. This CDR3 is 16 amino acids long. Germline V gene data show CDR1 as SEHNR and CDR2 as FQNEAQ (reference sequence). For the CDR3, the DNA is TGTGCCAGCAGCTTCCTAGCGGGAGGCAGGTGGTACGAGCAGTACTTC. Residues: CASSFLAGGRWYEQYF.

V is TRBV2 and J is TRBJ1-1; tentatively, D is TRBD1 (5 bases). CDR1 is SNHLY and CDR2 is FYNNEI in the germline V gene. The CDR3 loop spans 16 amino acids. With 2 bases removed from V and 4 bases from J, the gap between germline ends came to 17 bases. The CDR3 loop reads CASSEQIKRRGTEAFF. CDR3 sequence (DNA): TGTGCCAGCAGTGAACAGATTAAGAGGAGGGGCACTGAAGCTTTCTTT.

This chain connects TRBV28 to TRBJ1-1, with 8 bases aligning to TRBD1. The germline CDR1 and CDR2 sequences are MDHEN and SYDVKM. V was clipped by 1 base and J by 0 bases; unmatched bases: 7. This CDR3 comprises 17 residues. DNA of the CDR3: TGTGCCAGCAGTTTATTAAGACAGGGGTGGGTGAACACTGAAGCTTTCTTT. The encoded protein is CASSLLRQGWVNTEAFF.

V gene TRBV9 combines with J gene TRBJ2-1; 11 bases fit TRBD2. Germline V gene lookup returns CDR1 SGDLS and CDR2 YYNGEE. This CDR3 has 18 amino acids. Losses at the gene ends were 0 bases for V and 0 bases for J; bases not matched to a gene: 5. CDR3 amino acids: CASSVVTSGRSSYNEQFF. The CDR3, as DNA: TGTGCCAGCAGCGTAGTTACTAGCGGGAGAAGCTCCTACAATGAGCAGTTCTTC. The whole variable domain, remainder taken from reference TRBV9 and TRBJ2-1, is DSGVTQTPKHLITATGQRVTLRCSPRSGDLSVYWYQQSLDQGLQFLIQYYNGEERAKGNILERFSAQQFPDLHSELNLSSLELGDSALYFCASSVVTSGRSSYNEQFFGPGTRLTVL.

The gene calls are TRBV4-3 and TRBJ1-3, with 7 bases aligning to TRBD1. V gave up 6 bases and J gave up 0 bases; unmatched junction bases: 2. The CDR3 runs to 14 residues. Germline CDR1 reads LGHNA; CDR2 reads YSLEER. This CDR3 is CASRGQSSGNTIYF. The CDR3 coding sequence is TGCGCCAGCAGGGGACAGAGCTCTGGAAACACCATATATTTT.

As DNA, the CDR3 is TGCAGCGTTGAAGAAGGGGACTCTCTTTACAATGAGCAGTTCTTC. Translating gives CSVEEGDSLYNEQFF. This chain joins TRBV29-1 and TRBJ2-1, with TRBD2 as a possible D gene (6 bases). Germline values: CDR1 SQVTM, CDR2 ANQGSEA. There are 15 residues in the CDR3. The V end was cut by 0 bases, the J end by 4 bases, with 13 bases between.

This chain links TRBV4-3 with TRBJ2-3; TRBD2 is a possible D gene (5 bases). Germline CDR1 reads LGHNA; CDR2 reads YSLEER. The germline V and J ends were trimmed by 4 bases and 6 bases, with 14 bases remaining between them. The CDR3 length is 14 residues. As DNA, the CDR3 is TGCGCCAGCAGCCGGAGTGACGAGCGGGATACGCAGTATTTT. It yields the protein CASSRSDERDTQYF.

The CDR3 DNA reads TGTGCCAGCAGCTTAAGACTAGCGGGAGGCGAGCAGTACTTC. Its translation is CASSLRLAGGEQYF. The V gene is TRBV11-2, the J gene TRBJ2-7, with TRBD2 matching over 13 bases. The V gene's germline CDR1 is SGHAT and CDR2 FQNNGV. V lost 2 bases and J lost 6; bases outside the gene matches: 1. The CDR3 has 14 amino acids.

V is TRBV4-3 and J is TRBJ1-1; 7 bases are shared with TRBD1. CDR1 is LGHNA and CDR2 is YSLEER in the germline V gene. The CDR3 length is 15 residues. V dropped 1 base and J dropped 2; count of bases not matched to a gene: 4. The CDR3 sequence is CASSQAGQLNTEAFF. The CDR3, as DNA: TGCGCCAGCAGCCAAGCGGGACAGTTAAACACTGAAGCTTTCTTT.

This clone has a single count. The rearrangement uses TRBV19 and TRBJ2-1; maybe TRBD2 (6 bases). Trimming left V 2 bases short and J 7 bases short, with 15 bases between. Germline CDR1 is LNHDA and CDR2 is SQIVND (reference sequence). The CDR3 totals 15 residues. The CDR3: CASSILPGVGNEQFF. In DNA, the CDR3 is TGTGCCAGTAGTATACTTCCGGGAGTAGGGAATGAGCAGTTCTTC.

This chain links TRBV11-2 with TRBJ2-7; a possible D gene is TRBD1 (5 bases). This CDR3 contains 11 residues. From germline, CDR1 is SGHAT and CDR2 FQNNGV. V lost 6 bases, J lost 7 bases, and 10 bases lay in between. The CDR3 protein is CASRAGLEQYF. The CDR3 DNA follows: TGTGCCAGCAGAGCAGGGTTGGAGCAGTACTTC.

V and J are TRBV7-2 and TRBJ2-7, with 11 bases identical to TRBD1. V shed 4 bases, J shed 5 bases, and the junction held 7 bases outside the gene matches. The CDR3 runs 15 residues. The germline gives CDR1 SGHTA, CDR2 FQGNSA. For the CDR3, the DNA is TGTGCCAGCAGCTCCCCGGGACAGGGGGTCCACGAGCAGTACTTC. Encoded protein: CASSSPGQGVHEQYF.

The rearrangement links TRBV9 to TRBJ2-1; TRBD2 might be the D (5 bases). The germline CDR1 and CDR2 sequences are SGDLS and YYNGEE. Trimming shortened V by 0 bases and J by 7 bases, and 11 bases separated the two germline ends. CDR3 size: 14 residues. The CDR3 loop is CASSVDEGVNEQFF. The CDR3 DNA is TGTGCCAGCAGCGTAGATGAGGGAGTGAATGAGCAGTTCTTC.